The TCR beta chain described here comes from a study of type 1 and type 2 diabetes patients listed by TCRdb under 2016. Study-level background: The cohort comprised nine type 1 diabetes patients, a few type 2 diabetes patients and roughly six nondiabetic controls recruited in China. Across the study, CD4+ and CD8+ T cells were positively selected from PBMCs using CD4 or CD8 MicroBeads on MACS columns. A total of 15 million to 20 million paired-end reads were generated across the whole study. TCRbeta repertoires were profiled by high-throughput sequencing in the study to compare type 1 diabetes, type 2 diabetes and nondiabetic individuals. Type 2 diabetes patients were used as a disease comparison group for the type 1 diabetes patients. Similar V gene usage was observed when approximately 20-cycle and approximately 26-cycle amplification were compared, suggesting similar primer efficiencies and random PCR bias. The TCRbeta libraries underwent paired-end sequencing on Illumina HiSeq 2000 or MiSeq instruments. Overall study results and their limits: Type 2 diabetes patients had few highly-expanded CD4+ clones, median one, accounting for a median about 4% of reads. In both CD4+ and CD8+ T cells, type 2 diabetes repertoires were highly diverse and significantly more diverse than type 1 diabetes repertoires. Because only a limited number of T2D and control samples were sequenced, some T1D-only HECs might also appear in more T2D or control samples. Age and gender were not matched between study groups, possibly biasing interpretation. V and J gene usage patterns of type 2 diabetes and control samples were highly correlated, averaging roughly 0.97 between samples.

The trim is 1 base for V and 5 bases for J, with a gap of 14 bases between the germline ends. The CDR3 sequence holds 15 residues, the cysteine and phenylalanine included. Only the CDR3 DNA stays, 45 bases, in frame from base 1. Based on the germline V gene, the CDR1 and CDR2 sequences are SGHAT and FQNNGV. Remarks on this clonotype: Its antigen remains unidentified. There are no base qualities to consult, and no much larger clone falls within one base.

Standard classification criteria for type 1 or type 2 diabetes were met by all diabetic patients, and glucose and C-peptide were assessed by WHO-recommended methods. Donors with other autoimmune diseases or infections within the previous four weeks were excluded. About 10 milliliters of peripheral blood were drawn from each participant. PBMCs were isolated with LymphoPrep density separation. The listed sequencing device is Illumina MiSeq. TCRbeta CDR3 amplification used genomic DNA from the sorted T cell subsets as template. Multiplex PCR with 30 forward and 13 reverse primers amplified the TCRbeta CDR3 region. PCR products were purified with AMPure XP beads, then indices and adaptors were added in a second approximately 26-cycle PCR. Before sequencing, the libraries were purified from gel with the QIAquick Gel Extraction Kit. Per the authors' processing: Paired-end reads were merged using FLASH and were aligned with IgBLAST to IMGT V, D and J germline references. Reads with below 70% alignment identity to germline references were discarded, and about 11 million reads were retained study-wide. CDR3 boundaries, reading frame and productivity were assigned according to IMGT definitions. Clones at or above 1% of reads were defined as highly-expanded clones, and diversity was measured by normalized Shannon entropy. Group differences in Shannon entropy were tested with unpaired two-tailed t-tests. TCRdb took the public reads, trimmed them with fastp at Q25, ran MiXCR for clone calling and kept in-frame beta chains. Duplicate CDR3 protein sequences are folded into a single record with the most common DNA and genes. The V and J calls follow TCRdb's processing rather than the paper's. The sample table lists 250,000 or so distinct CDR3 sequences, more than 40% of them with a count of one. About 13% of the sample lies in the top ten.

The chain employs TRBV11-2 and TRBJ2-5; too little of a D gene remains to name it. Material: peripheral blood mononuclear cells (PBMCs). The source of this sequence is a man between 18 and 29 years old with type 2 diabetes. In nucleotides, the sequence is TGTGCCAGCAGCTTAGGGCGGACGGTCCAGGAGACCCAGTACTTC. This gives the protein CASSLGRTVQETQYF.